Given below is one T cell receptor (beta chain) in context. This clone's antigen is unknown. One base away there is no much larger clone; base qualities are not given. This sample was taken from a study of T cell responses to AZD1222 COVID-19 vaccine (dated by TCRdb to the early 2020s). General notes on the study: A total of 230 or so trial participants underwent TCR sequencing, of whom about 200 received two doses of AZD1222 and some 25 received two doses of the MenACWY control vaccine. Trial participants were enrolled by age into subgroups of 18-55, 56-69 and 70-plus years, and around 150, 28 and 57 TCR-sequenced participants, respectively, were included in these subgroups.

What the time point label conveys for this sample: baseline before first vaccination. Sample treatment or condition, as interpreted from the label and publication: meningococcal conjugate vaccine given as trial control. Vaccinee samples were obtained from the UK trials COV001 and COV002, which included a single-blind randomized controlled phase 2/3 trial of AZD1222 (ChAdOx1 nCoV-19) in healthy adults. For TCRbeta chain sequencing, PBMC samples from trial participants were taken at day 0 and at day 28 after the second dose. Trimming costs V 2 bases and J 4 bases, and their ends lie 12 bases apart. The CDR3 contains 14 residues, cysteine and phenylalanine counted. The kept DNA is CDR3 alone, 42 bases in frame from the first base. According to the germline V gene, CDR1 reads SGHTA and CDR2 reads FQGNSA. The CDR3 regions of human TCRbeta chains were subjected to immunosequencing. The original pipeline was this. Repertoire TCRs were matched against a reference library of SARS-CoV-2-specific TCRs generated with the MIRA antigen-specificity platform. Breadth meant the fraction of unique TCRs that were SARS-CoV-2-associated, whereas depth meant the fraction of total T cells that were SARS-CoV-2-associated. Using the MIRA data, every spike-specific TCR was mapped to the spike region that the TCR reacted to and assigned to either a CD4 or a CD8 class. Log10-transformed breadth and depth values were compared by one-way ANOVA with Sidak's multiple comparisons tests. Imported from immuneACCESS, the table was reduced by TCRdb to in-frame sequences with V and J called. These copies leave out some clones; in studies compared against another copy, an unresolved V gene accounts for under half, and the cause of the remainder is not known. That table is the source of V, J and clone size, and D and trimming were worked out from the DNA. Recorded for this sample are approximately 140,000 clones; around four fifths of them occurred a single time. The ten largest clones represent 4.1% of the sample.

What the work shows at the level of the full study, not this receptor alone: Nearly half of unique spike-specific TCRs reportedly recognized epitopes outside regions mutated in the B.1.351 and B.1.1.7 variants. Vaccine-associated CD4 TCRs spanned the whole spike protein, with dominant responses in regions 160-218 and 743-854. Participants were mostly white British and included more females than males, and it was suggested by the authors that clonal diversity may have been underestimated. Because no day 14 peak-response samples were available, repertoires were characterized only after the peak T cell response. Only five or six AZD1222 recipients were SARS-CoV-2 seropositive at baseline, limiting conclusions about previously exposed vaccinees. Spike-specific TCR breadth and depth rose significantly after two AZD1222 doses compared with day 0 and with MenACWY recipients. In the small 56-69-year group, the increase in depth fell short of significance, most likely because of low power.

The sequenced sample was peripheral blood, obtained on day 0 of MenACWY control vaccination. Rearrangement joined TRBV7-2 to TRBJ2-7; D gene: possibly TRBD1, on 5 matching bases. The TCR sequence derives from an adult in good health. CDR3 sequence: CASSLMTVWYEQYF. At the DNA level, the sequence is TGTGCCAGCAGCTTAATGACAGTCTGGTACGAGCAGTACTTC.